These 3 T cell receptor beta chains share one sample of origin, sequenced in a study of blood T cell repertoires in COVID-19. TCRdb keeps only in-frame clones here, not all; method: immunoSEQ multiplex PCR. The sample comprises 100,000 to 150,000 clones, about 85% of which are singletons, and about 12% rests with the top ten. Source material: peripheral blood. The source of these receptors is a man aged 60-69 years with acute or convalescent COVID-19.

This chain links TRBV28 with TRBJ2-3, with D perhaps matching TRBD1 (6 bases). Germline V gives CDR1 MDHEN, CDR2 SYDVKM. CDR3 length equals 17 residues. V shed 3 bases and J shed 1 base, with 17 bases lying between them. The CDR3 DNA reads TGTGCCAGCAGTTTGTCCTCCTCAGGGGTTCGCACAGATACGCAGTATTTT. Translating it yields CASSLSSSGVRTDTQYF.

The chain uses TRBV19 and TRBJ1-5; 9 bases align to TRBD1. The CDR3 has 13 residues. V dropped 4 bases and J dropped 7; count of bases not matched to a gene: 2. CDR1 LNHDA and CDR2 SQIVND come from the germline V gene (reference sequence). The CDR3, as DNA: TGTGCCAGTAGTAGGGACAGGGACCAGCCCCAGCATTTT. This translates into CASSRDRDQPQHF.

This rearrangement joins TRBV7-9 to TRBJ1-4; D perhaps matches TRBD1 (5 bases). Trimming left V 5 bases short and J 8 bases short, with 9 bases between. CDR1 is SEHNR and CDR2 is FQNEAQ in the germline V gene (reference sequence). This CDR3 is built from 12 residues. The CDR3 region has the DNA TGTGCCAGCAGCCTCGGGGGGGAAAAACTGTTTTTT. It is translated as CASSLGGEKLFF.